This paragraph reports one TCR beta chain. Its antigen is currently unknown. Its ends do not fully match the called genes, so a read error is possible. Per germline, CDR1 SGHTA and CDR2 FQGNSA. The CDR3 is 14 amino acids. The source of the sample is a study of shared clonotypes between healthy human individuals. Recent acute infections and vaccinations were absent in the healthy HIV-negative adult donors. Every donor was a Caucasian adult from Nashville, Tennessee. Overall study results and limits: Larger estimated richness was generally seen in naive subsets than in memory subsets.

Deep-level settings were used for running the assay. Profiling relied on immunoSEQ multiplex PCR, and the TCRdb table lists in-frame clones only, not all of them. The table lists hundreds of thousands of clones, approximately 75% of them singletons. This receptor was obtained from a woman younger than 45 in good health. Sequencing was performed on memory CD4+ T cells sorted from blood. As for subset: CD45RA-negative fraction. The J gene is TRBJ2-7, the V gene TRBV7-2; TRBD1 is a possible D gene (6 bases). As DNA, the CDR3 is TGTGCCAGCAGTTTAGTGGGGACACCCGAAAGGAGGTACTTC. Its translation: CASSLVGTPERRYF.